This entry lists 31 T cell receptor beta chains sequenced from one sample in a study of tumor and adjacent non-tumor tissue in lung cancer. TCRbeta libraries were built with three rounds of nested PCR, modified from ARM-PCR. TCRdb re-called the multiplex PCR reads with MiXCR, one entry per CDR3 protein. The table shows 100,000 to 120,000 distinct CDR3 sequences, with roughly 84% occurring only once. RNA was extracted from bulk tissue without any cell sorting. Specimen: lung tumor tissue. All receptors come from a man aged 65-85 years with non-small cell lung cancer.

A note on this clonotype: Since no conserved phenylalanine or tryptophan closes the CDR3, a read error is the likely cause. This CDR3 is CSVVSYEQYI. The CDR3 region has the DNA TGCAGCGTCGTGAGCTACGAGCAGTACATC. The chain is built from TRBV29-1 and TRBJ2-7; D unresolved. Looked up from germline, CDR1 is SQVTM and CDR2 is ANQGSEA. This CDR3 is built from 10 residues. The germline V and J ends were trimmed by 6 bases and 3 bases, with 6 bases remaining between them.

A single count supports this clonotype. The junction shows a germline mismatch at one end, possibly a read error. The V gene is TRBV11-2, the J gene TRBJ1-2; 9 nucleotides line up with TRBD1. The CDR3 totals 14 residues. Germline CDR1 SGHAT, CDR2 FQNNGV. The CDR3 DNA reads TGTGACAGCAATCCGACAGGGGGTACATATGGCTACACCTTC. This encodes CDSNPTGGTYGYTF.

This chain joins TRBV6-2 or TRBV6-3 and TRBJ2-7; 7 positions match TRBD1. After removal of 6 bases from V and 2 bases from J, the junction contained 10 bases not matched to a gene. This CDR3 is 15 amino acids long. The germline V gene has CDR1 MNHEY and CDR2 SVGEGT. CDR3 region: CASRKTTGTAYEQYF. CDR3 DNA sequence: TGTGCCAGCAGGAAAACGACAGGGACGGCCTACGAGCAGTACTTC.

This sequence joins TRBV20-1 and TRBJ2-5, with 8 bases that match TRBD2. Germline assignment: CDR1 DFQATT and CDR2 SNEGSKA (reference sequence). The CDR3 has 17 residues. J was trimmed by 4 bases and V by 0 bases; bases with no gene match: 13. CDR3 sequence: CSARDPERGSLVETQYF. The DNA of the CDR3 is TGCAGTGCTAGAGATCCCGAGCGGGGGAGCCTGGTAGAGACCCAGTACTTC.

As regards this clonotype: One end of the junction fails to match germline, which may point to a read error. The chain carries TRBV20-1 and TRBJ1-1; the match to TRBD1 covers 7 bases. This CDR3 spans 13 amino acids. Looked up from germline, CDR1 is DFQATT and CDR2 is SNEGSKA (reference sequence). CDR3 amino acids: CSTQGQKNTDAFF. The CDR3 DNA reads TGCAGTACACAGGGACAGAAAAACACTGATGCTTTCTTT.

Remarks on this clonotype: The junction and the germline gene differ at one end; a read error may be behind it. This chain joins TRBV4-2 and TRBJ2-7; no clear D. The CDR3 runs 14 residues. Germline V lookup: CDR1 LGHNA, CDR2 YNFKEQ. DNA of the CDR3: TGTGCCAGCAACCAGAATTATGCAGGCTACGAGCAGTATTTC. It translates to CASNQNYAGYEQYF.

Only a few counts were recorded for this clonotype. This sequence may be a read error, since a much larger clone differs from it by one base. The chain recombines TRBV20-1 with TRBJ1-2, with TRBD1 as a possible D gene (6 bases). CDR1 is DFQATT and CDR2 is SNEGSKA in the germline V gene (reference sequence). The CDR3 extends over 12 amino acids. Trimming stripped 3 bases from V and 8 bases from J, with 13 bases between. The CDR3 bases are TGCAGTGCTAGGCCGACAGGCCCGGGCTACACCTTC. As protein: CSARPTGPGYTF.

The CDR3 coding sequence is TGCAGAGTCACATGGACAGGGGGTTCGACCGGGGAGCTGTTTTTT. Protein: CRVTWTGGSTGELFF. The rearrangement joins TRBV29-1 to TRBJ2-2, with 10 bases aligning to TRBD1. The germline CDR1 and CDR2 sequences are SQVTM and ANQGSEA. This CDR3 region has 15 residues.

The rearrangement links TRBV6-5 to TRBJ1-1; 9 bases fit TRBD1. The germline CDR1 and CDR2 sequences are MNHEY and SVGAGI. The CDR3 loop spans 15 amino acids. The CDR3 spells CARRTGTGSVTEAFF. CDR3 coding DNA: TGTGCGAGGAGGACCGGGACAGGGTCGGTCACTGAAGCTTTCTTT.

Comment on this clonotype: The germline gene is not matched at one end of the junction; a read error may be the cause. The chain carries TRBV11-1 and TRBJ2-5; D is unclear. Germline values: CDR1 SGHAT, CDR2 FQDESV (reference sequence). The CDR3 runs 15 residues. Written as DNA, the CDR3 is TGTGCCGGCAGTCTGGGTAGAACTAATCAAGAGACCCAGTACTTC. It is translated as CAGSLGRTNQETQYF.

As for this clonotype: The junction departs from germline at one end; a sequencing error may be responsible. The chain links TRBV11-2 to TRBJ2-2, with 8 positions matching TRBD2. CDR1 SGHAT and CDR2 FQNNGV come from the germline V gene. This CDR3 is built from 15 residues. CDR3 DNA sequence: TGTGACAGCAGCATACACGGGGGGGCTGACGCGGAACTGTTTTTT. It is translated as CDSSIHGGADAELFF.

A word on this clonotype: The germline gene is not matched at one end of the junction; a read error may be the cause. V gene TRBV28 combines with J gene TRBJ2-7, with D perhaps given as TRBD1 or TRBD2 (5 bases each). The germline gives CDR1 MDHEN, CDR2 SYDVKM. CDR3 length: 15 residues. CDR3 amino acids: CVSTLWGSGSYEQYF. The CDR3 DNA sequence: TGTGTCAGCACTTTATGGGGGTCCGGGTCCTACGAGCAGTACTTC.

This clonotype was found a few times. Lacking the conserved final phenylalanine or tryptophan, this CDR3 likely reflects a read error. CDR3 DNA: TGTGCCAACAGCGCAAGGACGGATGGGAATTCACCCCTCCACATT. This sequence encodes CANSARTDGNSPLHI. The chain couples TRBV11-2 to TRBJ1-6; D unresolved. CDR1 is SGHAT and CDR2 is FQNNGV in the germline V gene. The CDR3 loop spans 15 amino acids.

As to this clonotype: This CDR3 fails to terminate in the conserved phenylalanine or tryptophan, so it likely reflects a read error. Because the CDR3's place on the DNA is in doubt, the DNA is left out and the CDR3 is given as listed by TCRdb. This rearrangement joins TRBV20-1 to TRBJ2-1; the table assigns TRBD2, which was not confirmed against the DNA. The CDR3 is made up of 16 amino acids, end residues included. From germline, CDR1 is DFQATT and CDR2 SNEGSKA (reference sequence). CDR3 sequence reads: CSARDAQGLAGEVQSI.

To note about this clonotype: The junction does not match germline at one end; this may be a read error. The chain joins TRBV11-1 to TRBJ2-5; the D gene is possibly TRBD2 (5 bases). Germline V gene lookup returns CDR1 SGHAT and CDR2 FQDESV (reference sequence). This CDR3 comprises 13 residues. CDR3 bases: TGTGCCAGCAGCCTTTTCAGGTGGGAGACCCACTACTTC. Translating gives CASSLFRWETHYF.

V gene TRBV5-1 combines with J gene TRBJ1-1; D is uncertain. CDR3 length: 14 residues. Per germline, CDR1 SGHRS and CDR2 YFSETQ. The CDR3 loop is CARSLGSGNTEAFF. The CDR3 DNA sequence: TGCGCGAGGAGCTTGGGGTCGGGGAACACTGAAGCTTTCTTT.

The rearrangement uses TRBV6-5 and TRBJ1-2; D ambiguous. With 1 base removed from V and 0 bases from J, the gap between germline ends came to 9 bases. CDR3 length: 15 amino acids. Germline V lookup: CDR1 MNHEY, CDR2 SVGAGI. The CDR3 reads CASSYFVGSNYGYTF. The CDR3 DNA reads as TGTGCCAGCAGTTACTTTGTAGGGTCTAACTATGGCTACACCTTC.

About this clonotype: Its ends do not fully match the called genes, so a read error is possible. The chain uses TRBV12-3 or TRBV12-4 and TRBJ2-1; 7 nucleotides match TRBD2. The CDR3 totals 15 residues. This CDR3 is CASRTSGMFYNVQFF. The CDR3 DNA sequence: TGTGCCAGCAGGACCAGCGGGATGTTCTACAATGTGCAGTTCTTC.

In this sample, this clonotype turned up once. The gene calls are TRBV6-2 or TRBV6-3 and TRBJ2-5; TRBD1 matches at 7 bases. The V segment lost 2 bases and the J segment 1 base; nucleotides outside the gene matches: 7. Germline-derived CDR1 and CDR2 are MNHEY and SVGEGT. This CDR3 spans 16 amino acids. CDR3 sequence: CASSYHGQDSQETQYF. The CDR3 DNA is TGTGCCAGCAGTTACCACGGACAGGACTCCCAAGAGACCCAGTACTTC.

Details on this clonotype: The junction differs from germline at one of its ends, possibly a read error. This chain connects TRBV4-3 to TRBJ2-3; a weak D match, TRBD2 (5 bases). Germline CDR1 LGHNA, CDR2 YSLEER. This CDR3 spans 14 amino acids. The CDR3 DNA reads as TGCACCAGCAACCAAGTTAGTTCCGGGGATACACAGTATTTT. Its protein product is CTSNQVSSGDTQYF.

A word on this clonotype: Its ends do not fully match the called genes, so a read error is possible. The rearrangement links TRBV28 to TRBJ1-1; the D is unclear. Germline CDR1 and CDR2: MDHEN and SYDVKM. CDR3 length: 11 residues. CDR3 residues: CAFISNTEVFF. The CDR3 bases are TGTGCCTTTATATCGAACACTGAAGTTTTCTTT.

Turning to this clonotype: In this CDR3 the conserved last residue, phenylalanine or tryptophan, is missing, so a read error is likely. CDR3 coding DNA: TGCGCCAGCAGACCAGACGGGGGGCGTAACACCGGGGAGCTGTTTCTT. Residues: CASRPDGGRNTGELFL. The chain has TRBV10-2 and TRBJ2-2; a weak D match, TRBD2 (7 bases). The CDR3 length is 16 residues. Trimming took off 6 bases at V and 2 bases at J, with 16 bases between the two ends. Germline CDR1 is WSHSY and CDR2 is SAAADI.

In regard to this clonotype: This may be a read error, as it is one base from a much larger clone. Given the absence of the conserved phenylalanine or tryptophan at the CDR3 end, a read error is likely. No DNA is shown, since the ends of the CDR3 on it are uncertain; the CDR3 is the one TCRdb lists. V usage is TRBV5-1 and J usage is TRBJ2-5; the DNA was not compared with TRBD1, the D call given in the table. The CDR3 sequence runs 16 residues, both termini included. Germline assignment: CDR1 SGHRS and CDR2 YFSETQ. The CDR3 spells CASSSRDGRSLETRYS.

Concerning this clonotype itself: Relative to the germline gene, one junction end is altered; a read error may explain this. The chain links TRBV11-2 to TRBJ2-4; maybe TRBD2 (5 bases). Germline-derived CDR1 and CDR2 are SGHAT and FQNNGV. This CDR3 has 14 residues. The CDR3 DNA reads TGTGCTAGCAGCTTAATGGGTGCACTAGACATTGAGTACTTC. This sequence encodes CASSLMGALDIEYF.

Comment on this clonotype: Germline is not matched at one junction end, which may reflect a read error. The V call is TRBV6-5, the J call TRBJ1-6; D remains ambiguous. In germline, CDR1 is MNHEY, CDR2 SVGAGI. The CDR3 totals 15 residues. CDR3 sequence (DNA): TGTGCCAGCAGTTATTCCGATGGTAAAAATTCAGCCCTCCATTTT. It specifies CASSYSDGKNSALHF.

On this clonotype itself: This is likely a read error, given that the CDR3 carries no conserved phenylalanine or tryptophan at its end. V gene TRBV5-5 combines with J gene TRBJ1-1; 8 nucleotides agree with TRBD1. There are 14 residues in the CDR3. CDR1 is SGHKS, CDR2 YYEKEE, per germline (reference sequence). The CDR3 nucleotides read TGTGCTATCACGGGACAGGTCCGGGGCACTGAAGCTTTCTCT. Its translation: CAITGQVRGTEAFS.

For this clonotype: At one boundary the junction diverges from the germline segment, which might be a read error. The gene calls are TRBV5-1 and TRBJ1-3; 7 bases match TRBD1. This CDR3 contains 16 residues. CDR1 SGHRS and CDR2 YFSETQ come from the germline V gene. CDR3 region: CASSESGGFSGNTIYF. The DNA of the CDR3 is TGCGCTAGCAGTGAATCAGGGGGGTTCTCTGGAAACACCATATATTTT.

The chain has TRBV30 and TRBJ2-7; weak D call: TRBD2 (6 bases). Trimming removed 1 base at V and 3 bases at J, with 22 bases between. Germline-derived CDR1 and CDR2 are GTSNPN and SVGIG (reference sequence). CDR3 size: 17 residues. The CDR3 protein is CAWSGVLVGGLFYEQYF. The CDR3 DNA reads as TGTGCCTGGAGTGGAGTGCTGGTGGGAGGCCTCTTCTACGAGCAGTACTTC.

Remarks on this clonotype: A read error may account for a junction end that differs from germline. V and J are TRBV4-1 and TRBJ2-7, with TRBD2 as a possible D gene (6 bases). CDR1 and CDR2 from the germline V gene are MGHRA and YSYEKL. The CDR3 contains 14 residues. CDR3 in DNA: TGCGCCAGCAGCCAAGCGGGAGAGCCCTACGAACAGTACTTC. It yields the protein CASSQAGEPYEQYF.

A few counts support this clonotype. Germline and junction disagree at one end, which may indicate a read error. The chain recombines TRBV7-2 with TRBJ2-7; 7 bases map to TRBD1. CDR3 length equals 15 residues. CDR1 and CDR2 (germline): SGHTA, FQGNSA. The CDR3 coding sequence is TGTGTCAGCAGCTTCCTCTGGGACAGTAACTACGAGCAGTACTTC. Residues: CVSSFLWDSNYEQYF.

The CDR3 DNA follows: TGTGCCAGCAGCCAAGGCACTAGCGGGATCGGAAGCGAGCAGTACTTC. It specifies CASSQGTSGIGSEQYF. The V and J genes are TRBV4-2 and TRBJ2-7; TRBD2 matches at 10 bases. The V gene end was trimmed by 1 base and the J gene end by 6 bases; junction bases not matched to a gene: 9. The CDR3 has 16 amino acids. Germline V gene lookup returns CDR1 LGHNA and CDR2 YNFKEQ.